These 13 T cell receptor beta chains were sequenced from one sample in a study of shared clonotypes between healthy human individuals. This table comes from immunoSEQ multiplex PCR, and its TCRdb copy is limited to in-frame clones, with some not included. The table has 500,000 or so clones, about 96% seen once. The source material was naive CD4+ T cells sorted from blood. Regarding subset: CD45RA+ positively selected. The source of these receptors is a woman aged 30 to 39 in good health.

In regard to this clone: Relative to the germline gene, one junction end is altered; a read error may explain this. This chain uses TRBV7-6 with TRBJ2-3; D is unclear. The CDR3 length is 14 residues. Germline V gene sequence: CDR1 SGHVS, CDR2 FNYEAQ. This CDR3 reads CASTTLGLSDTQYF. CDR3 nucleotides: TGTGCCAGCACCACCTTAGGGTTGTCAGACACGCAGTATTTT.

The chain couples TRBV6-1 to TRBJ1-2; 8 bases line up with TRBD1. CDR1 and CDR2 from the germline V gene are MNHNS and SASEGT. V was clipped by 3 bases and J by 3 bases; unmatched bases: 9. The CDR3 totals 16 residues. CDR3 DNA: TGTGCCAGCAGTGAGATGCAGGGGGCTAGCTACTATGGCTACACCTTC. Translating it yields CASSEMQGASYYGYTF.

This clone occurred once. The rearrangement uses TRBV7-8 and TRBJ1-1, with 8 bases identical to TRBD1. The CDR3 has 14 residues. CDR1 and CDR2 (germline): SGHVS, FQNEAQ. The V and J ends lost 8 bases and 6 bases, in that order; junction bases with no gene match: 11. The CDR3 region has the DNA TGTGCCAGCTTCTCCCGACGGACAGGGTCTGAAGCTTTCTTT. Amino acids: CASFSRRTGSEAFF.

V usage is TRBV28 and J usage is TRBJ2-2; D is undetermined. The germline V gene has CDR1 MDHEN and CDR2 SYDVKM. CDR3 size: 15 residues. V was trimmed by 8 bases and J by 0 bases, leaving 13 bases between them. CDR3 residues: CASLASLTNTGELFF. CDR3 nucleotide sequence: TGTGCCAGCCTTGCCTCCCTAACGAACACCGGGGAGCTGTTTTTT.

V usage is TRBV20-1 and J usage is TRBJ2-1; 8 bases align to TRBD2. The J segment lost 10 bases and the V segment lost 3 bases, leaving 2 bases of the junction unmatched. The CDR3 loop spans 11 amino acids. Germline assignment: CDR1 DFQATT and CDR2 SNEGSKA (reference sequence). The CDR3 nucleotides are TGCAGTGCTAGGGAGCGGGAGGAGCAGTTCTTC. Translating gives CSAREREEQFF.

The V and J genes are TRBV5-1 and TRBJ2-5; 9 bases match TRBD1. Germline V gives CDR1 SGHRS, CDR2 YFSETQ. The V gene end was trimmed by 0 bases and the J gene end by 4 bases; junction bases not matched to a gene: 7. The CDR3 covers 16 residues. CDR3 sequence: CASSLDGQGTGETQYF. CDR3 DNA: TGCGCCAGCAGCTTGGATGGACAGGGGACGGGAGAGACCCAGTACTTC.

Concerning this clone itself: Other nucleotide sequences from this sample produce the same CDR3. This chain uses TRBV5-4 with TRBJ2-5; tentative D call: TRBD2 (6 bases). CDR3 length equals 13 residues. Germline V gives CDR1 SGHNT, CDR2 YYREEE (reference sequence). V lost 0 bases and J lost 3, with 6 bases in between. The CDR3 protein is CASSLEREETQYF. The DNA of the CDR3 is TGTGCCAGCAGCTTGGAGCGGGAAGAGACCCAGTACTTC.

Worth noting for this clone: The sample has other DNA sequences that encode this CDR3 too. J is TRBJ2-7 and V is TRBV5-1, with D hard to call. V gave up 2 bases and J gave up 4 bases, with 4 bases separating them. The CDR3 has 11 amino acids. CDR1 SGHRS and CDR2 YFSETQ come from the germline V gene. The DNA of the CDR3 is TGCGCCAGCAGCTTAGGGTACGAGCAGTACTTC. It codes for CASSLGYEQYF.

V is TRBV6-1 and J is TRBJ2-7; 10 nucleotides align to TRBD1. This CDR3 has 14 amino acids. From germline, CDR1 is MNHNS and CDR2 SASEGT. The V segment lost 5 bases and the J segment 2 bases; nucleotides outside the gene matches: 3. The CDR3 nucleotides read TGTGCCAGCAGTTGGGGACAGGGGACCTACGAGCAGTACTTC. This encodes CASSWGQGTYEQYF.

The V gene is TRBV25-1, the J gene TRBJ2-7; unclear D gene. The CDR3 loop spans 13 amino acids. V was shortened by 7 bases and J by 4 bases, with 14 bases between the two germline ends. CDR1 is MGHDK and CDR2 is SYGVNS in the germline V gene. The CDR3, as DNA: TGTGCCAGCAAAGGGATCCCCTCATACGAGCAGTACTTC. Translated, it gives CASKGIPSYEQYF.

J is TRBJ1-4 and V is TRBV19; 10 nucleotides line up with TRBD1. Germline assignment: CDR1 LNHDA and CDR2 SQIVND (reference sequence). The CDR3 contains 16 residues. Trimming at V came to 4 bases and at J to 5 bases, leaving 7 bases not matched to a gene. The CDR3 region is CASSTRAGQGNEKLFF. The CDR3 bases are TGTGCCAGTAGTACACGCGCGGGACAGGGGAATGAAAAACTGTTTTTT.

The V and J genes are TRBV4-1 and TRBJ2-3; TRBD2 aligns across 7 bases. Germline V lookup: CDR1 MGHRA, CDR2 YSYEKL. The ends lost 0 bases at V and 1 base at J; junction bases unmatched: 7. The CDR3 loop spans 17 amino acids. Here the CDR3 DNA reads TGCGCCAGCAGCCAAGACGGCGGGAGCGGGGGCACAGATACGCAGTATTTT. It yields the protein CASSQDGGSGGTDTQYF.

The V and J genes are TRBV6-1 and TRBJ1-5; D is possibly TRBD1 (5 bases). V was shortened by 4 bases and J by 7 bases, with 20 bases between the two germline ends. The germline V gene has CDR1 MNHNS and CDR2 SASEGT. This CDR3 has 16 amino acids. In DNA, the CDR3 is TGTGCCAGCAGTGGGAAGGTTGGGGGGAAGGTGCAGCCCCAGCATTTT. Encoded protein: CASSGKVGGKVQPQHF.